The T cell receptor beta chain under discussion was sequenced for a study of T cells after yellow fever vaccination. Study-wide results and limits: A weaker but faster secondary response was observed, peaking on day 5 versus 15.

Conversion of TCR transcripts into cDNA relied on 5'RACE template switching, which added a universal primer site and UMIs. MiXCR was run by TCRdb on the 5' RACE reads, yielding one entry per CDR3 protein. The table has about 400,000 distinct CDR3 sequences, around 10% seen once; the top ten hold more than 15%. This clonotype was seen a few times. Its target is unknown. Germline V CDR1 and CDR2: LNHNV, YYDKDF (reference sequence). The CDR3 is 12 residues long. Trimming stripped 0 bases from V and 5 bases from J, with 4 bases between. The source of this sequence is a man between 18 and 29 years old who received the YFV17D yellow fever vaccine. The gene calls are TRBV15 and TRBJ2-5, with D unresolved. The sequenced sample was PBMCs, obtained on the day of the first yellow fever vaccination. CDR3 sequence reads: CATSRDAETQYF. CDR3 in DNA: TGTGCCACCAGCAGAGATGCGGAGACCCAGTACTTC.